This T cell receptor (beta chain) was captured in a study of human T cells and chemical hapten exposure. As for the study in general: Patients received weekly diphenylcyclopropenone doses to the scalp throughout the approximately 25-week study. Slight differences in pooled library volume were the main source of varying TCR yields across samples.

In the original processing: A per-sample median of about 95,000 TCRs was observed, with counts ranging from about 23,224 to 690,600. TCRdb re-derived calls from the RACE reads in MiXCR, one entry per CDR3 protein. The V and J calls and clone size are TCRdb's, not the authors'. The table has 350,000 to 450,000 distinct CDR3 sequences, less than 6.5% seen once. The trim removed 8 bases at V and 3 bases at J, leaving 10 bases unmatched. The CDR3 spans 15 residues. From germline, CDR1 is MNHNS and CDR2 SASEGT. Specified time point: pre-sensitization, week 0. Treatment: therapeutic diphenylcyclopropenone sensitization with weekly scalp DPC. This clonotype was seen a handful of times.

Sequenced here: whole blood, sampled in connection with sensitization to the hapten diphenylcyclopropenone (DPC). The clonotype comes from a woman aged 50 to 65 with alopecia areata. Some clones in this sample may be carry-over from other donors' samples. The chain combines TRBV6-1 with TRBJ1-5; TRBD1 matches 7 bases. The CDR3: CASLEADRPNQPQHF. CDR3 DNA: TGTGCCAGCCTAGAGGCGGACAGGCCCAATCAGCCCCAGCATTTT.